A single sample gave rise to the 18 T cell receptor beta chains below, sequenced in a study of cytomegalovirus exposure and HLA in healthy donors. The PCR used 60 Vbeta and 13 Jbeta primers. Clones were read by immunoSEQ multiplex PCR, and TCRdb kept only the in-frame ones, dropping some. The sample has 190,000 or so clones, approximately 78% seen once; the top ten hold under 7.5%. Material for sequencing was PBMCs. Receptor source: a woman aged 45-60 years in good health and CMV-seropositive.

The chain links TRBV5-1 to TRBJ2-1; tentative D call: TRBD1 (6 bases). Germline V gives CDR1 SGHRS, CDR2 YFSETQ. The germline V and J ends were trimmed by 0 bases and 7 bases, with 14 bases remaining between them. This CDR3 comprises 15 residues. CDR3 DNA sequence: TGCGCCAGCAGCTTGGATACTAACAGGGTTAATGAGCAGTTCTTC. The encoded protein is CASSLDTNRVNEQFF.

This chain uses TRBV5-5 with TRBJ2-5, with TRBD2 matching 7 bases. The J call is uncertain, as TRBJ2-7 better fits the DNA end. The CDR3 contains 16 residues. Germline V lookup: CDR1 SGHKS, CDR2 YYEKEE (reference sequence). The CDR3 bases are TGTGCCAGCAGCTTGGTTGGCGGGAGCGGCTCCTACGAGCAGTACTTC. Protein product: CASSLVGGSGSYEQYF.

This chain links TRBV10-3 with TRBJ1-4; D is perhaps TRBD1 (6 bases). Trimming shortened V by 3 bases and J by 3 bases, and 8 bases separated the two germline ends. The CDR3 consists of 14 residues. Per the germline V gene, CDR1 is ENHRY and CDR2 is SYGVKD. The CDR3 region is CAISDRGPNEKLFF. The DNA of the CDR3 is TGTGCCATCAGTGACAGGGGACCTAATGAAAAACTGTTTTTT.

V usage is TRBV18 and J usage is TRBJ2-1, with 8 bases fitting TRBD2. The V segment lost 3 bases and the J segment 10 bases; nucleotides outside the gene matches: 11. Germline CDR1 and CDR2: KGHSH and LQKENI. The CDR3 sequence is 15 residues long. The CDR3 region is CASSPLSFSGTEQFF. The CDR3 DNA follows: TGTGCCAGCTCACCCTTATCCTTTAGCGGGACGGAGCAGTTCTTC.

This chain uses TRBV7-2 with TRBJ2-7; 7 bases are shared with TRBD1. Per the germline V gene, CDR1 is SGHTA and CDR2 is FQGNSA. V lost 5 bases, J lost 3 bases, and 7 bases stayed unmatched. CDR3 length equals 14 residues. The DNA of the CDR3 is TGTGCCAGCAGCCAAAACAGGGACAGCTACGAGCAGTACTTC. Its protein product is CASSQNRDSYEQYF.

This rearrangement joins TRBV18 to TRBJ1-3; D unclear. CDR3 length: 16 amino acids. In germline, CDR1 is KGHSH, CDR2 LQKENI. V dropped 3 bases and J dropped 0 bases, with 12 bases sitting between them. The CDR3 sequence: CASSPTQILSGNTIYF. CDR3 DNA sequence: TGTGCCAGCTCACCTACCCAGATCCTCTCTGGAAACACCATATATTTT.

The DNA of the CDR3 is TGTGCCAGCACCTCAGGGACAGGGGTACAAGAGACCCAGTACTTC. It encodes CASTSGTGVQETQYF. V usage is TRBV28 and J usage is TRBJ2-5, with 10 bases that match TRBD1. This CDR3 comprises 15 residues. The V and J ends lost 7 bases and 2 bases, in that order; junction bases with no gene match: 7. Germline V gene sequence: CDR1 MDHEN, CDR2 SYDVKM.

The V and J genes are TRBV7-2 and TRBJ1-6; no reliable D call. Trimming cost V 3 bases and J 10 bases, with 13 bases left between them. CDR1 and CDR2 from the germline V gene are SGHTA and FQGNSA. The CDR3 has 14 amino acids. CDR3 sequence: CASSFSGEKSPLHF. CDR3 nucleotide sequence: TGTGCCAGCAGCTTCAGCGGAGAGAAGTCACCCCTCCACTTT.

This clone occurred a few times. This sequence joins TRBV27 and TRBJ1-2; 7 bases are shared with TRBD1. Unmatched junction bases numbered 6, after V lost 5 bases and J lost 0 bases. CDR3 length equals 15 residues. The germline gives CDR1 MNHEY, CDR2 SMNVEV (reference sequence). The CDR3 sequence: CASSPWTGTNYGYTF. CDR3 DNA sequence: TGTGCCAGCAGTCCTTGGACAGGAACTAACTATGGCTACACCTTC.

This clone occurred a few times. The chain has TRBV5-5 and TRBJ1-2; maybe TRBD1 (6 bases). V dropped 1 base and J dropped 0 bases, with 7 bases sitting between them. Germline V lookup: CDR1 SGHKS, CDR2 YYEKEE (reference sequence). The CDR3 consists of 14 residues. As DNA, the CDR3 is TGTGCCAGCAGCTTGACAGGGACTAACTATGGCTACACCTTC. The encoded protein is CASSLTGTNYGYTF.

The count of this clone is one. The gene calls are TRBV19 and TRBJ2-7; 8 bases fit TRBD1. CDR1 is LNHDA, CDR2 SQIVND, per germline (reference sequence). The trim removed 1 base at V and 0 bases at J, leaving 2 bases unmatched. This CDR3 is 15 amino acids long. The CDR3 loop is CASSIGTGSSYEQYF. The CDR3 DNA reads TGTGCCAGTAGTATAGGGACAGGGAGCTCCTACGAGCAGTACTTC.

The V gene is TRBV25-1, the J gene TRBJ2-7; 11 positions agree with TRBD1. The junction had 4 bases not matched to a gene; V was cut back by 5 bases and J by 4 bases. Germline loops: CDR1 MGHDK, CDR2 SYGVNS. The CDR3 contains 14 residues. This CDR3 is CASSWTGGKYEQYF. The CDR3 bases are TGTGCCAGCAGTTGGACAGGGGGCAAGTACGAGCAGTACTTC.

A remark on this clone: Other DNA sequences in the same sample also yield this CDR3. The V and J genes are TRBV5-6 and TRBJ2-3; 9 bases are a match to TRBD2. J was trimmed by 3 bases and V by 5 bases; bases with no gene match: 7. Germline CDR1 is SGHDT and CDR2 is YYEEEE. This CDR3 region has 15 residues. This CDR3 is CASSPLAGATDTQYF. CDR3 sequence (DNA): TGTGCCAGCAGTCCATTAGCGGGAGCAACAGATACGCAGTATTTT.

The gene calls are TRBV14 and TRBJ2-3; 11 positions agree with TRBD2. J was trimmed by 8 bases and V by 4 bases; bases with no gene match: 14. This CDR3 is 17 amino acids long. The germline V gene has CDR1 SGHDN and CDR2 FVKESK. CDR3: CASSPPRLAGLSTTQYF. The CDR3 DNA is TGTGCCAGCAGCCCCCCGAGACTAGCGGGATTATCAACTACGCAGTATTTT.

This clone has more than one count but fewer than ten. CDR3 DNA: TGTGCCAGCAGCTTAGACGGGGGGGGAAGCAATCAGCCCCAGCATTTT. Its translation is CASSLDGGGSNQPQHF. J is TRBJ1-5 and V is TRBV7-2; the D gene is possibly TRBD1 (5 bases). Trimming shortened V by 1 base and J by 1 base, and 11 bases separated the two germline ends. The CDR3 extends over 16 amino acids. Germline CDR1 reads SGHTA; CDR2 reads FQGNSA.

The J gene is TRBJ2-7, the V gene TRBV5-4, with 12 bases fitting TRBD2. This CDR3 region has 14 residues. The V and J ends lost 5 bases and 8 bases, in that order; junction bases with no gene match: 8. Per the germline V gene, CDR1 is SGHNT and CDR2 is YYREEE (reference sequence). CDR3 nucleotides: TGTGCCAGCAGTGAGCTAGCGGGGGGGCGGAAGCAGTACTTC. Translation gives CASSELAGGRKQYF.

The chain employs TRBV11-2 and TRBJ2-7; D might be TRBD1 (6 bases). This CDR3 region has 14 residues. From germline, CDR1 is SGHAT and CDR2 FQNNGV. V was trimmed by 2 bases and J by 2 bases, leaving 10 bases between them. The DNA for the CDR3 is TGTGCCAGCAGCTTAAGGGCAGGGGCCTACGAGCAGTACTTC. This translates into CASSLRAGAYEQYF. The full variable domain, rest sourced from reference TRBV11-2 and TRBJ2-7, is EAGVAQSPRYKIIEKRQSVAFWCNPISGHATLYWYQQILGQGPKLLIQFQNNGVVDDSQLPKDRFSAERLKGVDSTLKIQPAKLEDSAVYLCASSLRAGAYEQYFGPGTRLTVT.

As for this clone: Because the CDR3's place on the DNA is in doubt, the DNA is left out and the CDR3 is given as listed by TCRdb. The rearrangement uses TRBV5-4 and TRBJ2-7; no DNA check was done on the table's D call, TRBD1. Per the germline V gene, CDR1 is SGHNT and CDR2 is YYREEE (reference sequence). The CDR3 is 12 amino acids in total, end residues counted. The CDR3 loop is CASSLEVGQGTF.